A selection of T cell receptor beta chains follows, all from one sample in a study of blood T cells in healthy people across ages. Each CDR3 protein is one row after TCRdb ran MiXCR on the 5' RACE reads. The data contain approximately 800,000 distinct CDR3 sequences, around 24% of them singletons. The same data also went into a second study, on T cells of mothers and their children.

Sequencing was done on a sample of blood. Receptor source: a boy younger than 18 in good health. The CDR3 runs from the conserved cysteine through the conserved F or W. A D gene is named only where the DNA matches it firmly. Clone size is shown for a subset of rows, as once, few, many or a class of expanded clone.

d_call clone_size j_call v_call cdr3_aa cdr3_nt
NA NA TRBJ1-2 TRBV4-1 CASSQLVHSGNYGYTF TGCGCCAGCAGCCAACTTGTGCACAGTGGTAACTATGGCTACACCTTC
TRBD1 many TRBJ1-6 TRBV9 CASSAGQGDSPLHF TGTGCCAGCAGCGCGGGACAGGGAGATTCACCCCTCCACTTT
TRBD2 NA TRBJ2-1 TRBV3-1 CASSLRTSGNYNEQFF TGTGCCAGCAGCCTTCGGACTAGCGGGAACTACAATGAGCAGTTCTTC
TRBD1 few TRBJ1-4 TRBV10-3 CAISERQGYPRSGNEKLFF TGTGCCATCAGTGAGAGACAGGGATATCCCAGGTCTGGTAATGAAAAACTGTTTTTT
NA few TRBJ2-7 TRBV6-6 CASSYSEPSSYEQYF TGTGCCAGCAGTTACAGCGAGCCCAGCTCCTACGAGCAGTACTTC
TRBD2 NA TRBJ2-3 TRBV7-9 CASTRGKDTQYF TGTGCCTCAACGCGGGGGAAGGATACGCAGTATTTT
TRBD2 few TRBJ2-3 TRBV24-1 CATSGFLAGDTDTQYF TGTGCCACCAGTGGCTTCCTAGCGGGGGACACAGATACGCAGTATTTT
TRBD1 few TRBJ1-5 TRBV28 CASSLRDRGGNQPQHF TGTGCCAGCAGTTTACGGGACAGGGGGGGAAATCAGCCCCAGCATTTT
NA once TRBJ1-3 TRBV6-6 CASSSVSSGNTIYF TGTGCCAGCAGCTCTGTGTCCTCTGGAAACACCATATATTTT
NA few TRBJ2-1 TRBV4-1 CASSPEGMTQWEQFF TGCGCCAGCAGCCCGGAGGGGATGACCCAATGGGAGCAGTTCTTC
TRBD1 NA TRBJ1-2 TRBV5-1 CASRSGGASRGYTF TGCGCCAGCAGGTCAGGGGGCGCGTCGAGAGGCTACACCTTC
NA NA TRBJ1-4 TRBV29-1 CSALLVNLNEKLFF TGCAGCGCTCTCCTTGTGAACTTAAACGAAAAACTGTTTTTT
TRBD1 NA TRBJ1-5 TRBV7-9 CASSLAGTANQPQHF TGTGCCAGCAGCTTAGCCGGGACAGCTAATCAGCCCCAGCATTTT
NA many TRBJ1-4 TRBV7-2 CASTPRPGGEKLFF TGTGCCAGCACTCCCAGGCCGGGAGGTGAAAAACTGTTTTTT
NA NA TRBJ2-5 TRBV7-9 CASSLRQNQETQYF TGTGCCAGCAGCTTAAGACAGAACCAAGAGACCCAGTACTTC
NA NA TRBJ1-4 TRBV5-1 CASSLVPATNEKLFF TGCGCCAGCAGCTTGGTACCAGCAACTAATGAAAAACTGTTTTTT
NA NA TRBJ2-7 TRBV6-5 CASSFGPGEQYF TGTGCCAGCAGTTTTGGACCCGGCGAGCAGTACTTC
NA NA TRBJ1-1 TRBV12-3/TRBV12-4 CASSPDRNMNTEAFF TGTGCCAGCAGTCCGGACCGAAACATGAACACTGAAGCTTTCTTT
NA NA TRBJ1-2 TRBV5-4 CASSLSQERGSYTF TGTGCCAGCAGCTTGTCTCAGGAACGGGGAAGCTACACCTTC
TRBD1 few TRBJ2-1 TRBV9 CASSAPQGSSSYNEQFF TGTGCCAGCAGCGCCCCACAGGGGTCGAGCTCCTACAATGAGCAGTTCTTC
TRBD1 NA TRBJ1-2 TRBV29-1 CSEGTGPNYGYTF TGCAGCGAGGGGACAGGGCCTAACTATGGCTACACCTTC
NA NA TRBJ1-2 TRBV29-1 CSVETWGYGYTF TGCAGCGTTGAAACCTGGGGCTATGGCTACACCTTC
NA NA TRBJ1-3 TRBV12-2 CASRLAGSSGNTIYF TGTGCAAGTCGCTTAGCGGGGAGCTCTGGAAACACCATATATTTT
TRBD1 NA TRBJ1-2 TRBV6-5 CASSTGQGARYGYTF TGTGCCAGCAGTACCGGACAGGGGGCGCGCTATGGCTACACCTTC